This T cell receptor beta chain came from a study of blood T cells in healthy people across ages. Only a few counts were recorded for this clonotype. Its antigen is as yet unknown. Healthy Caucasians from Russia aged roughly 6 to 95 served as donors. Combining a sample-barcoded 5' primer with a J-beta primer mix, a second PCR ran for roughly 7 to 12 cycles. In TCRdb, the 5' RACE reads were re-called with MiXCR into one record per CDR3 protein. The sample consists of about 640,000 distinct CDR3 sequences, approximately 50% of them appearing once. General study results and limits: With age, beta diversity per million T cells declined roughly linearly, significantly by 40.

Input material: blood. This clonotype was sampled from a man aged 60 to 69 in good health.

The CDR3 region is CASSSRTGSLGDTQYF. The CDR3 DNA reads as TGTGCCAGCAGCTCTCGGACAGGGAGTTTGGGAGATACGCAGTATTTT. The chain carries TRBV13 and TRBJ2-3; 8 bases are shared with TRBD1. This CDR3 spans 16 amino acids. The trim removed 4 bases at V and 5 bases at J, leaving 11 bases unmatched. In germline, CDR1 is PRHDT, CDR2 FYEKMQ (reference sequence).